Listed below are T cell receptor beta chains from one sample, sequenced in a study of long-term antiretroviral therapy in people with HIV. Here immunoSEQ multiplex PCR was the method, and the copy in TCRdb shows in-frame clones only, minus some. The data show approximately 20,000 clones, roughly 89% seen once. Specimen: unsorted PBMCs, collected 2.1 years after starting antiretroviral therapy. These receptors were taken from a young man with HIV. Each CDR3 is given with its conserved first and last residue. D genes are given only for firm matches. A clone size is listed for some rows: how often the clone was seen (once, few, many), or a class if it is expanded.

j_call,clone_size,d_call,v_call,cdr3_aa,cdr3_nt
TRBJ2-5,-,TRBD2,TRBV2,CASRLAGVETQYF,TGTGCCAGCAGATTAGCGGGGGTGGAGACCCAGTACTTC
TRBJ1-3,-,-,TRBV4-3,CASSQVSGAGNTIYF,TGCGCCAGCAGCCAAGTTTCCGGGGCTGGAAACACCATATATTTT
TRBJ2-3,-,TRBD2,TRBV10-2,CASSGSGASTDTQYF,TGCGCCAGCAGTGGGAGCGGGGCTAGCACAGATACGCAGTATTTT
TRBJ2-2,-,-,TRBV11-2,CASSPVALAGELFF,TGTGCCAGCAGCCCCGTGGCACTCGCCGGGGAGCTGTTTTTT
TRBJ2-7,-,-,TRBV4-1,CASSQEPKPSFRYEQYF,TGCGCCAGCAGCCAAGAACCCAAACCCAGTTTTAGGTACGAGCAGTACTTC
TRBJ2-7,-,-,TRBV14,CASSQVRAESYEQYF,TGTGCCAGCAGCCAGGTACGGGCCGAATCCTACGAGCAGTACTTC
TRBJ2-7,-,-,TRBV5-1,CASSFRGGKEQYF,TGCGCCAGCAGCTTCAGAGGGGGGAAAGAGCAGTACTTC
TRBJ1-6,-,-,TRBV4-1,CASSQDPMLGNSYNSPLHF,TGCGCCAGCAGCCAAGATCCGATGCTGGGAAACTCCTATAATTCACCCCTCCACTTT
TRBJ2-5,-,TRBD1,TRBV15,CATSGDRGKTQYF,TGTGCCACCAGCGGGGACAGGGGGAAGACCCAGTACTTC
TRBJ1-4,once,-,TRBV30,CACCGVKGEKLFF,TGTGCCTGCTGCGGGGTAAAAGGGGAAAAACTGTTTTTT
TRBJ2-1,-,TRBD2,TRBV4-1,CASSQVSGTSRYNEQFF,TGCGCCAGCAGCCAAGTGTCCGGGACTAGCAGGTACAATGAGCAGTTCTTC
TRBJ2-5,-,TRBD2,TRBV10-3,CAISGGLAGEGETQYF,TGTGCCATCAGTGGGGGACTAGCGGGAGAGGGGGAGACCCAGTACTTC
TRBJ2-7,few,TRBD1,TRBV4-2,CASSQPGQGIYEQYF,TGTGCCAGCAGCCAGCCGGGACAGGGAATCTACGAGCAGTACTTC
TRBJ1-1,-,-,TRBV7-9,CASRMAEAFF,TGTGCCAGCAGGATGGCCGAAGCTTTCTTT
TRBJ2-1,-,TRBD2,TRBV5-1,CASKSGGSNEQFF,TGCGCCAGCAAATCGGGAGGGTCCAATGAGCAGTTCTTC
TRBJ1-5,-,-,TRBV5-4,CASSFGPNQPQHF,TGTGCCAGCAGCTTCGGACCGAATCAGCCCCAGCATTTT
TRBJ2-7,-,-,TRBV12-2,CASRSALDDIGCYEQYF,TGTGCAAGTCGCTCCGCCCTGGACGATATAGGATGCTACGAGCAGTACTTC
TRBJ1-5,-,-,TRBV19,CASQEKQDSNQPQHF,TGTGCCAGTCAGGAGAAGCAGGATAGCAATCAGCCCCAGCATTTT
TRBJ1-3,-,-,TRBV4-3,CASSQQTRGALNTIYF,TGCGCCAGCAGCCAACAGACTCGTGGAGCGTTAAACACCATATATTTT
TRBJ1-1,-,TRBD1,TRBV27,CASSRDRDYTEAFF,TGTGCCAGCAGCCGAGACAGGGACTACACTGAAGCTTTCTTT
TRBJ2-1,once,TRBD2,TRBV7-3,CASSPLAGGYEQFF,TGTGCCAGCAGCCCCCTAGCGGGAGGGTATGAGCAGTTCTTC
TRBJ2-7,-,-,TRBV13,CASSLTGGGEQYF,TGTGCCAGCAGCTTGACTGGGGGTGGCGAGCAGTACTTC
TRBJ1-5,-,-,TRBV16,CASSRRTVLSAQHF,TGTGCCAGCAGCCGCCGGACAGTTTTGTCGGCCCAGCATTTT
TRBJ2-7,medium-sized,-,TRBV2,CASGGETGSGYEQYF,TGTGCCAGCGGGGGCGAGACAGGCAGTGGCTACGAGCAGTACTTC
TRBJ2-7,-,-,TRBV11-2,CASSLVAQVYEQYF,TGTGCCAGCAGCTTAGTAGCGCAGGTCTACGAGCAGTACTTC
TRBJ2-7,-,-,TRBV4-1,CASSQGDPYEQYF,TGCGCCAGCAGCCAAGGGGATCCCTACGAGCAGTACTTC
TRBJ1-2,-,TRBD1,TRBV27,CASSFGTAGYGYTF,TGTGCCAGCAGTTTCGGGACAGCAGGCTATGGCTACACCTTC
TRBJ2-7,-,TRBD1,TRBV7-9,CASSPGTGKAYEQYF,TGTGCCAGCAGCCCCGGGACAGGGAAGGCCTACGAGCAGTACTTC
TRBJ2-1,-,-,TRBV14,CASSQEQGSYNEQFF,TGTGCCAGCAGCCAAGAGCAGGGGTCCTACAATGAGCAGTTCTTC
TRBJ1-6,-,-,TRBV27,CASSRGLTGALHF,TGTGCCAGCAGTAGGGGCCTCACCGGGGCCCTCCACTTT
TRBJ2-2,-,-,TRBV7-9,CASSLERNTGELFF,TGTGCCAGCAGCTTAGAGAGAAACACCGGGGAGCTGTTTTTT
TRBJ2-1,-,TRBD2,TRBV5-4,CASSLGLAGVYEQFF,TGTGCCAGCAGCTTGGGACTAGCGGGAGTTTATGAGCAGTTCTTC
TRBJ1-1,-,-,TRBV4-2,CASSQEAGSTEEAFF,TGTGCCAGCAGCCAAGAGGCAGGGTCGACCGAAGAAGCTTTCTTT
TRBJ2-7,-,TRBD2,TRBV9,CASSVGGLAGGEQYF,TGTGCCAGCAGCGTAGGTGGACTAGCGGGAGGCGAGCAGTACTTC
TRBJ1-6,-,TRBD1,TRBV27,CASWDREVFSPLHF,TGTGCCAGCTGGGACAGGGAAGTATTTTCACCCCTCCACTTT
TRBJ2-7,-,TRBD1,TRBV6-6,CVGNRGRGSYEQYF,TGTGTTGGGAACAGGGGGCGGGGATCCTACGAGCAGTACTTC
TRBJ1-2,-,-,TRBV2,CASSVTETNYGYTF,TGTGCCAGCAGTGTGACCGAAACTAACTATGGCTACACCTTC
TRBJ2-3,-,-,TRBV15,CATSQGRGSTDTQYF,TGTGCCACCAGTCAGGGGCGGGGAAGCACAGATACGCAGTATTTT
TRBJ2-7,few,-,TRBV5-4,CASSLGQAPYEQYF,TGTGCCAGCAGCTTGGGACAGGCCCCATACGAGCAGTACTTC
TRBJ2-6,-,-,TRBV27,CASSLHSSPSGANVLTF,TGTGCCAGCAGTTTACACTCGTCCCCCTCTGGGGCCAACGTCCTGACTTTC
TRBJ2-7,few,-,TRBV16,CASSQKGEGHEQYF,TGTGCCAGCAGCCAAAAGGGGGAAGGGCACGAGCAGTACTTC
TRBJ1-2,-,-,TRBV4-1,CASSQAEQTYGYTF,TGCGCCAGCAGCCAAGCGGAACAGACCTATGGCTACACCTTC
TRBJ2-2,-,TRBD2,TRBV10-2,CASMGLVVPGELFF,TGCGCCAGCATGGGACTAGTGGTCCCCGGGGAGCTGTTTTTT
TRBJ2-7,-,-,TRBV5-6,CASSLGTGSLSEQYF,TGTGCCAGCAGCTTGGGTACCGGCAGCTTGAGCGAGCAGTACTTC
TRBJ1-1,-,-,TRBV6-4,CASTTAYTEAFF,TGTGCCAGCACCACAGCTTACACTGAAGCTTTCTTT
TRBJ1-1,-,TRBD1,TRBV7-3,CASSLEGAHDTEAFF,TGTGCCAGCAGCTTGGAGGGGGCGCATGACACTGAAGCTTTCTTT
TRBJ2-1,-,TRBD2,TRBV27,CASSLLAGGGVHQFFNSYNEQFF,TGTGCCAGCAGTTTACTAGCGGGGGGGGGTGTGCATCAGTTCTTTAACTCCTACAATGAGCAGTTCTTC
TRBJ2-7,-,-,TRBV13,CASKEQSSSYEQYF,TGTGCCAGCAAGGAGCAGTCGAGCTCCTACGAGCAGTACTTC
TRBJ2-7,-,-,TRBV25-1,CASSDGGSYEQYF,TGTGCCAGCAGTGACGGCGGTTCCTACGAGCAGTACTTC
TRBJ2-2,-,-,TRBV27,CASSFSGWGRTGELFF,TGTGCCAGCAGTTTTTCGGGGTGGGGTCGCACCGGGGAGCTGTTTTTT
TRBJ1-5,-,-,TRBV6-6,CASSGSNQPQHF,TGTGCCAGCAGTGGGAGCAATCAGCCCCAGCATTTT
TRBJ2-1,-,-,TRBV16,CASSPSIGRQFF,TGTGCCAGCAGCCCCTCGATAGGGAGGCAGTTCTTC
TRBJ2-7,-,-,TRBV6-6,CASSSTSTGDEQYF,TGTGCCAGCAGTTCTACTAGCACAGGGGACGAGCAGTACTTC
TRBJ2-1,-,TRBD2,TRBV9,CASSALALGGNEQFF,TGTGCCAGCAGCGCACTAGCGCTGGGGGGCAATGAGCAGTTCTTC
TRBJ1-3,once,TRBD1,TRBV27,CASSNRGRAGNTIYF,TGTGCCAGCAGTAACAGGGGTCGGGCGGGAAACACCATATATTTT
TRBJ1-2,-,-,TRBV11-2,CASSPGPNYGYTF,TGTGCCAGCTCCCCGGGGCCAAACTATGGCTACACCTTC
TRBJ2-4,-,-,TRBV11-3,CASSLEAEDIQYF,TGTGCCAGCAGCTTAGAGGCGGAAGACATTCAGTACTTC
TRBJ2-7,-,TRBD1,TRBV10-3,CATRKSDRVSEQYF,TGTGCCACCCGTAAGTCGGACAGGGTAAGCGAGCAGTACTTC